This T cell receptor (beta chain) comes out of a study of blood T cell repertoires in COVID-19. About the research overall: T cells, B-cell-depleted T cells, or PBMCs supplied cDNA or gDNA.

The CDR3 contains 15 residues. Germline loops: CDR1 LNHDA, CDR2 SQIVND (reference sequence). The V end lost 7 bases, the J end lost 4 bases, and 16 bases lay between the germline ends. Here immunoSEQ multiplex PCR was the method, and the copy in TCRdb shows in-frame clones only, minus some. The table lists 90,000 to 100,000 clones, roughly 84% of them singletons. The sequencing sample was made of peripheral blood. The chain links TRBV19 to TRBJ2-2, with D perhaps matching TRBD2 (7 bases). The source of this sequence is a man between 65 and 85 years old with active or convalescent COVID-19. The CDR3 DNA reads as TGTGCCAGTATCCCTGGGGGGGCGACCACCGGGGAGCTGTTTTTT. Amino acids: CASIPGGATTGELFF.